The 32 T cell receptor beta chains in this list originate from one sample, sequenced in a study of CD8 T cells in Susac syndrome. RNA totalling roughly 0.5 to 1 ug underwent reverse transcription with random hexamers. TCRdb ran MiXCR on the immunoSEQ multiplex PCR reads and lists one entry per CDR3 protein. The table shows some 200,000 distinct CDR3 sequences, with 95% occurring only once. The sample was CD4+ T cells from PBMCs. Every receptor here comes from a human donor with multiple sclerosis.

This chain uses TRBV12-3 or TRBV12-4 with TRBJ2-2; tentatively, D is TRBD1 (5 bases). This CDR3 has 15 amino acids. Trimming pared 0 bases from V and 7 bases from J, leaving 12 bases between. The CDR3 region has the DNA TGTGCCAGCAGTTTAGCGGTGGGGCGGAGCGGGGAGCTGTTTTTT. Its protein is CASSLAVGRSGELFF.

The rearrangement uses TRBV30 and TRBJ2-7; D is ambiguous. This CDR3 has 12 amino acids. Per the germline V gene, CDR1 is GTSNPN and CDR2 is SVGIG (reference sequence). The germline V and J ends were trimmed by 2 bases and 2 bases, with 7 bases remaining between them. CDR3 amino acids: CAWSFLTYEQYF. The CDR3 bases are TGTGCCTGGAGTTTCTTAACCTACGAGCAGTACTTC.

The chain is built from TRBV14 and TRBJ2-1, with D perhaps being TRBD1 or TRBD2 (5 bases each). The CDR3 loop spans 13 amino acids. Trimming stripped 4 bases from V and 9 bases from J, with 13 bases between. From germline, CDR1 is SGHDN and CDR2 FVKESK. The CDR3 nucleotides are TGTGCCAGCAGCCCAGACCTGAGGGGTGAGCAGTTCTTC. This sequence encodes CASSPDLRGEQFF.

This chain connects TRBV21-1 to TRBJ2-7. TRBV21-1 is deemed a pseudogene. The CDR3 contains 14 residues. CDR3 DNA sequence: TGTGCCAGCAGCAAAAGGTTTCCGGACGACGAGCAGTACTTC. Its translation is CASSKRFPDDEQYF.

The gene calls are TRBV27 and TRBJ2-3; D gene uncertain. Germline loops: CDR1 MNHEY, CDR2 SMNVEV (reference sequence). This CDR3 has 15 residues. The V end was cut by 3 bases, the J end by 1 base, with 11 bases between. The CDR3 here is CASSLSAPRTDTQYF. The CDR3 region has the DNA TGTGCCAGCAGTTTGTCGGCACCTCGCACAGATACGCAGTATTTT.

The chain combines TRBV25-1 with TRBJ1-5, with a tentative D call TRBD1 (5 bases). Germline values: CDR1 MGHDK, CDR2 SYGVNS. The V and J ends lost 2 bases and 2 bases respectively, with 10 bases between them. There are 15 residues in the CDR3. This chain's CDR3 is CASSERGAGNQPQHF. In DNA, the CDR3 is TGTGCCAGCAGTGAACGAGGGGCCGGCAATCAGCCCCAGCATTTT.

The CDR3 loop reads CASSQNRVLSSGNTIYF. The CDR3 coding sequence is TGTGCCAGCAGCCAGAACAGGGTCCTTAGCTCTGGAAACACCATATATTTT. This sequence joins TRBV28 and TRBJ1-3, with D maybe TRBD1 (6 bases). Trimming removed 6 bases at V and 0 bases at J, with 18 bases between. The CDR3 is 17 amino acids. The germline V gene has CDR1 MDHEN and CDR2 SYDVKM. Together with reference TRBV28 and TRBJ1-3, the CDR3 gives the full variable domain: DVKVTQSSRYLVKRTGEKVFLECVQDMDHENMFWYRQDPGLGLRLIYFSYDVKMKEKGDIPEGYSVSREKKERFSLILESASTNQTSMYLCASSQNRVLSSGNTIYFGEGSWLTVV.

The gene calls are TRBV12-3 or TRBV12-4 and TRBJ2-6; the match to TRBD1 covers 8 bases. Trimming took 1 base from V and 0 from J; bases not matched to a gene: 2. There are 17 residues in the CDR3. The DNA of the CDR3 is TGTGCCAGCAGTTTAGGGACAGGGTCCTCTGGGGCCAACGTCCTGACTTTC. Translated, it gives CASSLGTGSSGANVLTF.

The V call is TRBV7-9, the J call TRBJ1-5, with no clear D. Germline V gives CDR1 SEHNR, CDR2 FQNEAQ (reference sequence). The germline V and J ends were trimmed by 8 bases and 7 bases, with 9 bases remaining between them. The CDR3 consists of 11 residues. CDR3 nucleotides: TGTGCCAGCGGGCGAGTCCAGCCCCAGCATTTT. The encoded protein is CASGRVQPQHF.

The chain uses TRBV9 and TRBJ2-5; 12 bases match TRBD2. Trimming removed 0 bases from V and 5 bases from J; junction bases left unmatched: 8. The CDR3 has 17 residues. Germline CDR1 SGDLS, CDR2 YYNGEE. As DNA, the CDR3 is TGTGCCAGCAGCGTAGAGACTAGCGGGGGCTTTGGGGAGACCCAGTACTTC. This sequence encodes CASSVETSGGFGETQYF.

This clonotype was seen a single time. The chain joins TRBV29-1 to TRBJ2-5, with 7 bases matching TRBD1. Germline CDR1 SQVTM, CDR2 ANQGSEA. This CDR3 contains 13 residues. With 5 bases clipped from V and 1 base from J, the junction kept 4 bases outside the gene matches. The CDR3 DNA follows: TGCAGCGTTCCGGGACAGACCCAAGAGACCCAGTACTTC. This translates into CSVPGQTQETQYF.

CDR3 amino acids: CASSPLATELLNTEAFF. CDR3 bases: TGTGCCAGCTCACCACTAGCGACAGAGCTGTTGAACACTGAAGCTTTCTTT. The rearrangement joins TRBV18 to TRBJ1-1; the D gene is possibly TRBD1 (5 bases). This CDR3 spans 17 amino acids. Germline CDR1 reads KGHSH; CDR2 reads LQKENI. The V end was cut by 1 base, the J end by 0 bases, with 15 bases between.

This clonotype was counted a single time. V gene TRBV7-2 combines with J gene TRBJ2-7; D not certain. V was shortened by 3 bases and J by 0 bases, with 3 bases between the two germline ends. Germline CDR1 is SGHTA and CDR2 is FQGNSA. The CDR3 covers 12 residues. The CDR3 DNA is TGTGCCAGCAGCTTCACCTCCTACGAGCAGTACTTC. Amino acid sequence: CASSFTSYEQYF.

This sequence joins TRBV5-1 and TRBJ2-7; 8 bases agree with TRBD1. CDR3 size: 15 residues. Trimming took 4 bases from V and 1 from J; bases not matched to a gene: 7. The germline V gene has CDR1 SGHRS and CDR2 YFSETQ. The CDR3 DNA follows: TGCGCCAGCAGCCACGGCGGACAGGGTTCCTACGAGCAGTACTTC. It yields the protein CASSHGGQGSYEQYF.

V gene TRBV20-1 combines with J gene TRBJ1-4, with D possibly being TRBD1 (5 bases). The germline V and J ends were trimmed by 5 bases and 3 bases, with 13 bases remaining between them. The germline gives CDR1 DFQATT, CDR2 SNEGSKA (reference sequence). The CDR3 totals 14 residues. CDR3 residues: CSAASGSSNEKLFF. The CDR3, as DNA: TGCAGTGCTGCCTCAGGGTCGTCTAATGAAAAACTGTTTTTT.

The CDR3 coding sequence is TGTGCCAGCAGCCAAGCGATACAGGGGGCAGGAGAGACCCAGTACTTC. It codes for CASSQAIQGAGETQYF. The chain employs TRBV3-1 and TRBJ2-5; 9 nucleotides align to TRBD1. This CDR3 spans 16 amino acids. CDR1 and CDR2 (germline): LGHDT, YNNKEL (reference sequence). J gave up 4 bases and V 1 base, and 7 bases lay outside the gene matches.

The CDR3 reads CSVEGIGGRHGYTF. CDR3 DNA sequence: TGCAGCGTTGAAGGAATCGGCGGAAGGCATGGCTACACCTTC. The rearrangement uses TRBV29-1 and TRBJ1-2; D gene unclear. Germline CDR1 SQVTM, CDR2 ANQGSEA. CDR3 length equals 14 residues. Trimming pared 1 base from V and 6 bases from J, leaving 15 bases between. The full variable domain, with the rest looked up from reference TRBV29-1 and TRBJ1-2, is SAVISQKPSRDICQRGTSLTIQCQVDSQVTMMFWYRQQPGQSLTLIATANQGSEATYESGFVIDKFPISRPNLTFSTLTVSNMSPEDSSIYLCSVEGIGGRHGYTFGSGTRLTVV.

The chain recombines TRBV29-1 with TRBJ1-1, with a tentative D call TRBD1 (5 bases). CDR1 and CDR2 (germline): SQVTM, ANQGSEA. V was cut by 4 bases and J by 11 bases, with 8 bases left in between. This CDR3 is built from 9 residues. The CDR3 protein is CSVGEGAFF. CDR3 nucleotides: TGCAGCGTTGGCGAGGGGGCTTTCTTT.

The V call is TRBV18, the J call TRBJ1-1; D call uncertain. V shed 3 bases and J shed 2 bases, with 16 bases lying between them. Germline values: CDR1 KGHSH, CDR2 LQKENI. The length of the CDR3 is 16 residues. CDR3 protein: CASSPTMNWGNTEAFF. The DNA of the CDR3 is TGTGCCAGCTCACCGACGATGAATTGGGGTAACACTGAAGCTTTCTTT. The entire variable domain, with the rest obtained from reference TRBV18 and TRBJ1-1, is as follows: NAGVMQNPRHLVRRRGQEARLRCSPMKGHSHVYWYRQLPEEGLKFMVYLQKENIIDESGMPKERFSAEFPKEGPSILRIQQVVRGDSAAYFCASSPTMNWGNTEAFFGQGTRLTVV.

This sequence joins TRBV6-5 and TRBJ1-2; TRBD1 matches at 7 bases. J gave up 4 bases and V 6 bases, and 8 bases lay outside the gene matches. CDR3 length: 14 residues. Germline lookup yields CDR1 MNHEY and CDR2 SVGAGI. The CDR3 region has the DNA TGTGCCAGCAGGCCCCCGGGACAGCTCTATGGCTACACCTTC. It is translated as CASRPPGQLYGYTF.

This chain connects TRBV29-1 to TRBJ2-7, with TRBD2 identical over 11 bases. Germline V lookup: CDR1 SQVTM, CDR2 ANQGSEA. The CDR3 has 15 amino acids. V lost 4 bases and J lost 3; bases outside the gene matches: 8. The CDR3 sequence is CSVGGLAGGSYEQYF. The CDR3 DNA reads TGCAGCGTTGGCGGCCTAGCGGGAGGAAGCTACGAGCAGTACTTC.

The CDR3 protein is CASSDSRDPRGASNEQFF. In nucleotides, the CDR3 is TGTGCCAGCAGTGATTCTCGGGACCCGAGAGGGGCTTCCAATGAGCAGTTCTTC. The genes are TRBV6-1 and TRBJ2-1, with D tentatively TRBD1 or TRBD2 (5 bases each). The germline V gene has CDR1 MNHNS and CDR2 SASEGT. V lost 3 bases to trimming and J lost 6 bases, with 24 bases between them. This CDR3 is built from 18 residues.

The chain employs TRBV20-1 and TRBJ2-4, with 8 nucleotides matching TRBD2. Germline V gives CDR1 DFQATT, CDR2 SNEGSKA (reference sequence). V gave up 4 bases and J gave up 7 bases; unmatched junction bases: 9. This CDR3 comprises 14 residues. This chain's CDR3 is CSATLGRGANIQYF. CDR3 in DNA: TGCAGTGCTACCCTCGGGAGGGGGGCGAACATTCAGTACTTC.

The chain combines TRBV29-1 with TRBJ2-5, with D possibly TRBD2 on 6 matching bases. The CDR3 consists of 14 residues. Per the germline V gene, CDR1 is SQVTM and CDR2 is ANQGSEA. The V end lost 4 bases, the J end lost 5 bases, and 17 bases lay between the germline ends. The CDR3 sequence: CSVAPGDKGETQYF. DNA of the CDR3: TGCAGCGTTGCACCGGGAGACAAAGGGGAGACCCAGTACTTC.

V is TRBV12-5 and J is TRBJ1-6, with 8 bases lining up with TRBD1. This CDR3 comprises 14 residues. Trimming removed 5 bases from V and 9 bases from J; junction bases left unmatched: 6. From germline, CDR1 is LGHNT and CDR2 FRNRAP. Here the CDR3 DNA reads TGTGCTAGTGGTAAGACAGGGGCCGGTTCACCCCTCCACTTT. Translated, it gives CASGKTGAGSPLHF.

The chain uses TRBV19 and TRBJ2-7; the D is unclear. Germline V gene sequence: CDR1 LNHDA, CDR2 SQIVND (reference sequence). The CDR3 sequence is 15 residues long. Deletions cut 5 bases from V and 1 base from J, with 15 bases between. CDR3 sequence (DNA): TGTGCCAGTAGTCAAGGGTCCAACCCGTCCTACGAGCAGTACTTC. Protein: CASSQGSNPSYEQYF.

This clonotype showed up just once. The chain couples TRBV29-1 to TRBJ2-3, with D maybe TRBD2 (6 bases). This CDR3 is 13 amino acids long. Germline CDR1 SQVTM, CDR2 ANQGSEA. Between the trimmed V and J ends, which lost 1 base and 5 bases, there was a span of 10 bases. In DNA form, the CDR3 reads TGCAGCGTTGAAGGGGAGGCTAGAGATACGCAGTATTTT. Amino acid sequence: CSVEGEARDTQYF.

The chain uses TRBV20-1 and TRBJ1-3, with no clear D. Deletions cut 5 bases from V and 4 bases from J, with 6 bases between. The CDR3 spans 11 residues. CDR1 is DFQATT, CDR2 SNEGSKA, per germline (reference sequence). The CDR3 DNA reads as TGCAGTGCTTCATACGGAAACACCATATATTTT. It codes for CSASYGNTIYF.

This clonotype was seen a single time. The chain recombines TRBV29-1 with TRBJ1-2; D possibly corresponds to TRBD1 (5 bases). V was shortened by 4 bases and J by 1 base, with 13 bases between the two germline ends. CDR3 length: 14 amino acids. Germline lookup yields CDR1 SQVTM and CDR2 ANQGSEA. CDR3 DNA sequence: TGCAGCGTTGTAGAGGCAGGGCGTAACTATGGCTACACCTTC. This encodes CSVVEAGRNYGYTF.

This chain joins TRBV12-3 or TRBV12-4 and TRBJ1-2; D is ambiguous. The CDR3 spans 12 residues. Trimming cost V 6 bases and J 8 bases, with 13 bases left between them. The CDR3 sequence: CASSPGPGGYTF. As DNA, the CDR3 is TGTGCCAGCAGCCCTGGCCCGGGAGGCTACACCTTC.

There are a few counts of this clonotype. The chain links TRBV27 to TRBJ2-5, with D possibly being TRBD1 (5 bases). Germline V lookup: CDR1 MNHEY, CDR2 SMNVEV (reference sequence). The V end was cut by 10 bases, the J end by 4 bases, with 13 bases between. The CDR3 contains 12 residues. CDR3 amino acids: CATSRVGETQYF. CDR3 bases: TGTGCCACCTCCAGGGTAGGAGAGACCCAGTACTTC.

V usage is TRBV20-1 and J usage is TRBJ1-2; the D is unclear. The V gene's germline CDR1 is DFQATT and CDR2 SNEGSKA (reference sequence). The CDR3 covers 12 residues. The V end was cut by 4 bases, the J end by 2 bases, with 8 bases between. DNA for the CDR3: TGCAGTGCTAACACCGGGAACTATGGCTACACCTTC. Translating it yields CSANTGNYGYTF.